This T cell receptor (beta chain) was observed in a study of control samples from healthy donors and cancer patients. This CDR3 spans 14 amino acids. Germline V gives CDR1 SGHKS, CDR2 YYEKEE (reference sequence). Trimming shortened V by 0 bases and J by 3 bases, and 9 bases separated the two germline ends. TCRdb's copy holds only in-frame clones and misses some; the assay was immunoSEQ multiplex PCR. Of 150,000 or so clones listed, 80% to 90% are singletons. This clonotype was obtained from a woman aged 25 to 45 in good health. Specimen: blood. The chain recombines TRBV5-5 with TRBJ1-1, with D uncertain. The CDR3 region is CASSLEIAYTEAFF. CDR3 nucleotides: TGTGCCAGCAGCTTGGAAATAGCCTACACTGAAGCTTTCTTT.